This T cell receptor beta chain appears in the sequencing data of a study of OX40 agonist ivuxolimab in advanced cancers. Study summary: The study enrolled dose-escalation patients with hepatocellular carcinoma, melanoma, renal cell or head and neck cancer. A male proportion of about 80% was recorded, with mean age 60 years and range about 23 to 90. Treatment received earlier with anti-PD-1, anti-PD-L1 or anti-CTLA-4 agents was allowed, and 40% had some.

The data were produced by immunoSEQ multiplex PCR, yet TCRdb's version contains in-frame clones alone and is incomplete. The table shows some 86,000 clones, with 91% occurring only once. Study-wide findings and caveats: At 0.1 to 3.0 mg/kg, clonal expansion of CD4+ and CD8+ blood T cells had occurred by week 6.

Worth noting for this clone: Its target is unknown.

The input for sequencing was CD4+ or CD8+ T cells sorted from blood, taken in a trial of the OX40 agonist ivuxolimab. The sequence was obtained from an adult with an advanced solid tumor such as melanoma, head and neck, liver or kidney cancer.

CDR3 in amino acids: CATTRTGIQYF. DNA for the CDR3: TGTGCCACCACAAGGACAGGAATTCAGTACTTC. The chain has TRBV19 and TRBJ2-4; 7 nucleotides agree with TRBD1. The CDR3 is 11 residues long. J was trimmed by 10 bases and V by 10 bases; bases with no gene match: 7. From germline, CDR1 is LNHDA and CDR2 SQIVND (reference sequence).